The source of this TCR beta chain is a study of blood T cell repertoires in COVID-19. As for the study in general: COVID-19 samples collected from the United States, Italy and Spain covered acute and convalescent phases. In each case, the material was cDNA or gDNA derived from T cells, B-cell-depleted T cells, or PBMCs.

The ends lost 1 base at V and 2 bases at J; junction bases unmatched: 5. Per germline, CDR1 MDHEN and CDR2 SYDVKM. This CDR3 has 16 residues. This clone was picked up one time. In the source study's methods: Estimation of nucleated cell counts was performed using reference gene primer amplification. Profiling relied on immunoSEQ multiplex PCR, and the TCRdb table lists in-frame clones only, not all of them. Clone size and the V and J calls come from that table; the DNA yielded D and trimming. The table records around 95,000 clones, roughly 79% of them present only once. This TCR was recovered from an older man with active or convalescent COVID-19. The genes are TRBV28 and TRBJ2-3, with 8 bases fitting TRBD1. Sequencing was done on a sample of peripheral blood. The CDR3 loop is CASSLSPGGPTDTQYF. The CDR3 nucleotides are TGTGCCAGCAGTTTATCCCCAGGGGGCCCCACAGATACGCAGTATTTT.